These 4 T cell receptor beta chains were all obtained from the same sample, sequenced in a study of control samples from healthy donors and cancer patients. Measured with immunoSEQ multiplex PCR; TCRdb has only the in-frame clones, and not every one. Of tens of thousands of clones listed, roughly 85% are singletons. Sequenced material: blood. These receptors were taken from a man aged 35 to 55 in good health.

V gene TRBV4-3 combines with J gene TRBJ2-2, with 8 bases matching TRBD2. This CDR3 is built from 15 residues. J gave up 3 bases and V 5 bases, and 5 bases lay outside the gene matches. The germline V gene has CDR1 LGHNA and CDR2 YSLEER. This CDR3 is CASSWREDDTGELFF. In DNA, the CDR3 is TGCGCCAGCAGCTGGCGGGAGGATGACACCGGGGAGCTGTTTTTT.

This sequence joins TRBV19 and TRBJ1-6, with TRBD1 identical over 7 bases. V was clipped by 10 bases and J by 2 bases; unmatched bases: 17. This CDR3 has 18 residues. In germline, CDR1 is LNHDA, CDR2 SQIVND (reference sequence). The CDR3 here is CATQGGTGEDTYNSPLHF. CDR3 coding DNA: TGTGCCACTCAGGGGGGTACAGGGGAAGATACCTATAATTCACCCCTCCACTTT.

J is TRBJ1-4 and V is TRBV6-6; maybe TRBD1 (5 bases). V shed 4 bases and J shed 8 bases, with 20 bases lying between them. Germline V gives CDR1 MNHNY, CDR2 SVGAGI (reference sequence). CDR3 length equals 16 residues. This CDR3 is CASSSRGGGEGEKLFF. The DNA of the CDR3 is TGTGCCAGCAGTTCGCGCGGTGGAGGGGAGGGGGAAAAACTGTTTTTT.

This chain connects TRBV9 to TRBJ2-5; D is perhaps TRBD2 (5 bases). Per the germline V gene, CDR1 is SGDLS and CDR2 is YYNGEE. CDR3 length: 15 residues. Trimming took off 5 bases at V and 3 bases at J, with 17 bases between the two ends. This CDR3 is CASSGGPAEEETQYF. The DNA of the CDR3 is TGTGCCAGCAGTGGAGGCCCGGCAGAGGAAGAGACCCAGTACTTC.